This T cell receptor (beta chain) originates from a study of shared clonotypes between healthy human individuals. CDR1 is SGDLS, CDR2 YYNGEE, per germline. After removal of 3 bases from V and 8 bases from J, the junction contained 12 bases not matched to a gene. The CDR3 spans 18 residues. Naive CD45RA+ and memory CD45RA-negative subsets were split from CD4+ cells. Produced via immunoSEQ multiplex PCR; TCRdb's table is partial and in-frame only. The profile shows about 2.3 million clones, 80% to 95% of them singletons. The clonotype was recovered from a young man in good health. Some clones in this sample may be carry-over from other donors' samples. The chain is built from TRBV9 and TRBJ2-2; 14 positions agree with TRBD2. The source material was naive CD4+ T cells from PBMCs. Regarding subset: CD45RA+ positively selected. The CDR3 nucleotides read TGTGCCAGCAGCGCCAGGGCAGGGACTAGCGGGAGTGGAGGGGAGCTGTTTTTT. Translating it yields CASSARAGTSGSGGELFF.